These 22 T cell receptor beta chains were all obtained from the same sample, sequenced in a study of molecular identifiers for immune sequencing clone quantification (dated 2018 in TCRdb). Libraries were constructed by PCR. The data were produced on an Illumina HiSeq 4000. The raw public data were reprocessed by TCRdb itself: fastp quality trimming at Q25, MiXCR clonotype calling, in-frame beta chains only. Records with the same CDR3 protein are collapsed into one entry carrying the most frequent genes and DNA. Here the sample has about 640,000 distinct CDR3 sequences; nearly 20% occur a single time. The ten largest clones add up to roughly 0.85% of the sample. What was sequenced was naive CD8+ T cells from blood, with Jurkat cell RNA spiked in. This specimen's cell subset or site label, interpreted: FACS-sorted CD8+CD4-CCR7+CD45RA+ naive T cells. Receptor source: a human donor in good health. Some libraries in this study had Jurkat cell RNA spiked in.

The J gene is TRBJ1-1, the V gene TRBV12-3 or TRBV12-4; D is unclear. The CDR3 is made up of 14 amino acids. Trimming pared 1 base from V and 9 bases from J, leaving 15 bases between. The CDR3 is CASSLDVGPDKAFF. CDR3 sequence (DNA): TGTGCCAGCAGTTTAGACGTGGGTCCGGATAAAGCTTTCTTT.

This clonotype showed up many times. The V gene is TRBV28, the J gene TRBJ2-7; D might be TRBD1 or TRBD2, each matching 6 bases. Trimming pared 3 bases from V and 0 bases from J, leaving 9 bases between. Germline CDR1 is MDHEN and CDR2 is SYDVKM. The length of the CDR3 is 14 residues. CDR3 nucleotide sequence: TGTGCCAGCAGTTTCCGGGGGCTCTCCTACGAGCAGTACTTC. Translated, it gives CASSFRGLSYEQYF.

Of note for this clonotype: A clone one base away is much larger, so this may be a read error. For the CDR3, the DNA is TGTGCCAGCAGCTTAGGCTGGTCTACTGGAAACACCATATATTTT. It codes for CASSLGWSTGNTIYF. The rearrangement links TRBV13 to TRBJ1-3; D uncertain. Germline V gene sequence: CDR1 PRHDT, CDR2 FYEKMQ (reference sequence). V was trimmed by 0 bases and J by 2 bases, leaving 8 bases between them. CDR3 length: 15 amino acids.

This clonotype was counted ten times or more. The chain carries TRBV7-9 and TRBJ2-5; D is undetermined. The V and J ends lost 4 bases and 3 bases respectively, with 12 bases between them. CDR3 length: 14 amino acids. Germline V gene lookup returns CDR1 SEHNR and CDR2 FQNEAQ (reference sequence). The CDR3 protein is CASSYSLEEETQYF. CDR3 DNA: TGTGCCAGCAGCTACAGCCTAGAAGAAGAGACCCAGTACTTC.

This clonotype was seen many times. The chain employs TRBV6-6 and TRBJ2-2; no reliable D call. CDR3 size: 16 residues. The V end lost 7 bases, the J end lost 1 base, and 16 bases lay between the germline ends. Per the germline V gene, CDR1 is MNHNY and CDR2 is SVGAGI (reference sequence). The CDR3 loop is CASNKNLRQNTGELFF. The CDR3 coding sequence is TGTGCCAGCAATAAAAATCTCAGACAGAACACCGGGGAGCTGTTTTTT.

This clonotype has a count of ten or more. The chain recombines TRBV19 with TRBJ2-7; TRBD1 aligns across 8 bases. The CDR3 runs to 13 residues. The J segment lost 5 bases and the V segment lost 4 bases, leaving 4 bases of the junction unmatched. Germline V CDR1 and CDR2: LNHDA, SQIVND (reference sequence). The CDR3 spells CASSRDRFDEQYF. The CDR3 DNA follows: TGTGCCAGTAGTAGGGACAGGTTTGACGAGCAGTACTTC. The full variable domain, its missing parts supplied by reference TRBV19 and TRBJ2-7, is DGGITQSPKYLFRKEGQNVTLSCEQNLNHDAMYWYRQDPGQGLRLIYYSQIVNDFQKGDIAEGYSVSREKKESFPLTVTSAQKNPTAFYLCASSRDRFDEQYFGPGTRLTVT.

This clonotype was seen repeatedly, ten times or more. The V gene is TRBV5-6, the J gene TRBJ2-3; D is uncertain. The V gene's germline CDR1 is SGHDT and CDR2 YYEEEE. The CDR3 length is 15 residues. With 0 bases removed from V and 0 bases from J, the gap between germline ends came to 8 bases. The CDR3 nucleotides are TGTGCCAGCAGCTTGGGTCCTTCTAGCACAGATACGCAGTATTTT. It translates to CASSLGPSSTDTQYF.

This clonotype was recorded at least ten times. The CDR3 DNA follows: TGTGCCAGCAGTCCCACCTCCTGGGCCCAGTACTTC. Its protein product is CASSPTSWAQYF. The chain has TRBV27 and TRBJ2-5; no firm D call. The germline CDR1 and CDR2 sequences are MNHEY and SMNVEV (reference sequence). The CDR3 sequence is 12 residues long. Trimming removed 5 bases at V and 9 bases at J, with 13 bases between.

This clonotype appeared a few times. The chain combines TRBV7-9 with TRBJ2-1; D unresolved. Per the germline V gene, CDR1 is SEHNR and CDR2 is FQNEAQ (reference sequence). This CDR3 has 16 residues. Trimming left V 5 bases short and J 3 bases short, with 17 bases between. In nucleotides, the CDR3 is TGTGCCAGCAGCGGTTTCCGGGCCCCAGACTACAATGAGCAGTTCTTC. This translates into CASSGFRAPDYNEQFF. Drawing the rest from reference TRBV7-9 and TRBJ2-1, the complete variable domain is DTGVSQNPRHKITKRGQNVTFRCDPISEHNRLYWYRQTLGQGPEFLTYFQNEAQLEKSRLLSDRFSAERPKGSFSTLEIQRTEQGDSAMYLCASSGFRAPDYNEQFFGPGTRLTVL.

The rearrangement uses TRBV24-1 and TRBJ1-5; 7 bases agree with TRBD1. The CDR3 length is 20 residues. V shed 5 bases, J shed 0 bases, and the junction held 18 bases outside the gene matches. Germline CDR1 KGHDR, CDR2 SFDVKD. The CDR3 loop is CATSAPRGVHFLPSNQPQHF. The CDR3, as DNA: TGTGCCACCAGTGCCCCCAGGGGGGTACATTTCCTCCCTAGCAATCAGCCCCAGCATTTT.

This clonotype was seen only a few times. This chain uses TRBV7-6 with TRBJ2-5, with 9 positions matching TRBD1. CDR1 and CDR2 (germline): SGHVS, FNYEAQ. This CDR3 is 17 amino acids long. With 3 bases clipped from V and 4 bases from J, the junction kept 12 bases outside the gene matches. The CDR3: CASSLNFPGQGGETQYF. The DNA for the CDR3 is TGTGCCAGCAGCTTGAACTTCCCGGGACAGGGTGGAGAGACCCAGTACTTC.

This clonotype came up a few times. The chain carries TRBV29-1 and TRBJ1-1; 8 nucleotides agree with TRBD1. This CDR3 comprises 13 residues. The germline gives CDR1 SQVTM, CDR2 ANQGSEA. V shed 8 bases, J shed 4 bases, and the junction held 9 bases outside the gene matches. In nucleotides, the CDR3 is TGCAGCACAACAGGGGGGGCACGCACTGAAGCTTTCTTT. The encoded protein is CSTTGGARTEAFF. The entire variable domain, with the rest obtained from reference TRBV29-1 and TRBJ1-1, is as follows: SAVISQKPSRDICQRGTSLTIQCQVDSQVTMMFWYRQQPGQSLTLIATANQGSEATYESGFVIDKFPISRPNLTFSTLTVSNMSPEDSSIYLCSTTGGARTEAFFGQGTRLTVV.

On this clonotype itself: The CDR3 end shows no conserved phenylalanine or tryptophan, and so a read error is likely. This chain connects TRBV5-1 to TRBJ2-7, with D unresolved. With 0 bases removed from V and 3 bases from J, the gap between germline ends came to 10 bases. The germline gives CDR1 SGHRS, CDR2 YFSETQ. This CDR3 contains 14 residues. This CDR3 is CASSLGVLNYEQYY. The CDR3 DNA reads as TGCGCCAGCAGCTTGGGGGTCCTAAACTACGAGCAGTACTAC.

On this clonotype: A read error is possible here, since a much larger clone lies one base away. CDR3: CATSQMSVGVEETQYF. DNA for the CDR3: TGTGCCACCTCCCAGATGAGTGTCGGGGTGGAAGAGACCCAGTACTTC. The chain recombines TRBV27 with TRBJ2-5; the D gene is possibly TRBD2 (5 bases). The CDR3 is made up of 16 amino acids. Germline CDR1 and CDR2: MNHEY and SMNVEV (reference sequence). The V and J ends lost 10 bases and 3 bases respectively, with 24 bases between them.

This clonotype was observed at least ten times. This chain uses TRBV7-8 with TRBJ1-1, with D perhaps TRBD1 (5 bases). This CDR3 region has 15 residues. CDR1 is SGHVS, CDR2 FQNEAQ, per germline. Trimming left V 5 bases short and J 10 bases short, with 23 bases between. The CDR3 loop reads CASSLPASGSGRAFF. In DNA, the CDR3 is TGTGCCAGCAGCCTCCCCGCTTCAGGGTCCGGCCGAGCTTTCTTT.

The V call is TRBV4-1, the J call TRBJ2-7; 8 positions agree with TRBD2. V trimming: 2 bases; J trimming: 2 bases; junction bases outside the gene matches: 14. The CDR3 sequence is 18 residues long. Germline loops: CDR1 MGHRA, CDR2 YSYEKL. The CDR3, as DNA: TGCGCCAGCAGCCAAACCCCCCCGGGTAGCGGGAATCCCTACGAGCAGTACTTC. This encodes CASSQTPPGSGNPYEQYF.

At least ten counts were recorded for this clonotype. The gene calls are TRBV6-4 and TRBJ2-1; a possible D gene is TRBD2 (6 bases). Trimming removed 6 bases from V and 2 bases from J, with 17 bases in between. This CDR3 contains 16 residues. The V gene's germline CDR1 is MRHNA and CDR2 SNTAGT. The DNA of the CDR3 is TGTGCCAGCAGCAACGTTGGGGGGTTAACCTACAATGAGCAGTTCTTC. Protein sequence: CASSNVGGLTYNEQFF.

The chain carries TRBV6-5 and TRBJ2-1; D could derive from TRBD1 or TRBD2 (5 bases each). Germline V lookup: CDR1 MNHEY, CDR2 SVGAGI. The CDR3 loop spans 12 amino acids. Trimming took off 2 bases at V and 9 bases at J, with 8 bases between the two ends. CDR3 sequence: CASSYRDGEQFF. The CDR3 DNA reads as TGTGCCAGCAGTTACCGGGACGGTGAGCAGTTCTTC.

The V and J genes are TRBV5-5 and TRBJ2-7, with a possible D match to TRBD1 (6 bases). This CDR3 comprises 14 residues. The V and J ends lost 0 bases and 7 bases respectively, with 14 bases between them. Looked up from germline, CDR1 is SGHKS and CDR2 is YYEKEE (reference sequence). Written as DNA, the CDR3 is TGTGCCAGCAGCTTGGGAGAGGGGGTCTTGGAGCAGTACTTC. Protein product: CASSLGEGVLEQYF. The variable domain in full, with the rest retrieved from reference TRBV5-5 and TRBJ2-7, is DAGVTQSPTHLIKTRGQQVTLRCSPISGHKSVSWYQQVLGQGPQFIFQYYEKEERGRGNFPDRFSARQFPNYSSELNVNALLLGDSALYLCASSLGEGVLEQYFGPGTRLTVT.

This clonotype showed up just a few times. The V call is TRBV20-1, the J call TRBJ2-7, with 8 bases identical to TRBD2. In germline, CDR1 is DFQATT, CDR2 SNEGSKA (reference sequence). Losses at the gene ends were 0 bases for V and 6 bases for J; bases not matched to a gene: 16. This CDR3 comprises 17 residues. CDR3 sequence (DNA): TGCAGTGCTAGAGATCTTCGGGAGGGCCTTATAAGCGCCGAGCAGTACTTC. Protein: CSARDLREGLISAEQYF.

This clonotype has only a few counts. In DNA form, the CDR3 reads TGCGCCAGCAGCCATTTTGGGGCTAGAGCGGAAAAACTGTTTTTT. Translating gives CASSHFGARAEKLFF. This chain connects TRBV4-1 to TRBJ1-4; D is possibly TRBD1 (5 bases). The CDR3 runs to 15 residues. Germline CDR1 MGHRA, CDR2 YSYEKL. The V end lost 3 bases, the J end lost 8 bases, and 16 bases lay between the germline ends.

Many counts were recorded for this clonotype. The V and J genes are TRBV6-5 and TRBJ2-3; D possibly corresponds to TRBD1 (6 bases). V was trimmed by 4 bases and J by 5 bases, leaving 10 bases between them. Germline CDR1 and CDR2: MNHEY and SVGAGI. This CDR3 region has 13 residues. The CDR3 coding sequence is TGTGCCAGCAGTTCGCAGGGGCGAGATACGCAGTATTTT. Amino acid sequence: CASSSQGRDTQYF.